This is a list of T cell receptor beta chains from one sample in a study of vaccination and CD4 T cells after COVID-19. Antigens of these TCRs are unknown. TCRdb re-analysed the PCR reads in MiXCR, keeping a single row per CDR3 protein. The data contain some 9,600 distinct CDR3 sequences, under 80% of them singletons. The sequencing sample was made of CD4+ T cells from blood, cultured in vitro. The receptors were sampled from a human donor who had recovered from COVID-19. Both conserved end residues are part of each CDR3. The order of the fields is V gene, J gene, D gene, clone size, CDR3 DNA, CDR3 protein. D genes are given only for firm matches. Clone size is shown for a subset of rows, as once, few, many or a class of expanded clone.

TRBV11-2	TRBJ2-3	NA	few	TGTGCCAGCAGCTCGCTAGCTGCTAGCACAGATACGCAGTATTTT	CASSSLAASTDTQYF
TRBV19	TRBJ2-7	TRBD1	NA	TGTGCCAGTAGTACAGGACAGGGGGCGCATGGCGAGCAGTACTTC	CASSTGQGAHGEQYF
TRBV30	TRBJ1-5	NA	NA	TGTGCCTGGAACCGTCAGGGAAGGGTCGGCAATCAGCCCCAGCATTTT	CAWNRQGRVGNQPQHF
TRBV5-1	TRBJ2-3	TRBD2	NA	TGCGCCAGCAGCTGGGGACTAGCGGGAGCCACAGATACGCAGTATTTT	CASSWGLAGATDTQYF
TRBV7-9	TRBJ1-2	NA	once	TGTGCCAGCAGCTTCAGTAGTAGTTCCAACTATGGCTACACCTTC	CASSFSSSSNYGYTF
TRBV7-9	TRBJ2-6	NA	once	TGTGCCAGCAGCGATGCGTCTGGGGCCAACGTCCTGACTTTC	CASSDASGANVLTF
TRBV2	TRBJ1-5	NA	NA	TGTGCCAGCAGTGAAAGAGGCAGGAACAATCAGCCCCAGCATTTT	CASSERGRNNQPQHF
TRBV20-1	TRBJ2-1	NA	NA	TGCAGTGCTAGAGCCTCCGGGACCCCTCTCTACAATGAGCAGTTCTTC	CSARASGTPLYNEQFF
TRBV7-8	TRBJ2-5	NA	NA	TGTGCCAGCAGCTCCCAGCGGCCACAAGAGACCCAGTACTTC	CASSSQRPQETQYF
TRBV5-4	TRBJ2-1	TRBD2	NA	TGTGCCAGCAGCTTGCCGAAAGGGACTAGCGGGGGATCCTCCTACAATGAGCAGTTCTTC	CASSLPKGTSGGSSYNEQFF
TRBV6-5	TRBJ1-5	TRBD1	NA	TGTGCCAGCAGTTCGGACAGGGTAGGAGTAAGCAATCAGCCCCAGCATTTT	CASSSDRVGVSNQPQHF
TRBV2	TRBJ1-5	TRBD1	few	TGTGCCAGCAACAATGGGACCCGGACAGGGTCCGATCAGCCCCAGCATTTT	CASNNGTRTGSDQPQHF
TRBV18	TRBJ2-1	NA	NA	TGTGCCAGCTCACCAGCACCTAGAGGGAATGAGCAGTTCTTC	CASSPAPRGNEQFF
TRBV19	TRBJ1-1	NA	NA	TGTGCCAGTAGTAGGAACAGAAGGGAGGAAGCTTTCTTT	CASSRNRREEAFF
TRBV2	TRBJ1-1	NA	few	TGTGCCAGCAAACAGAACACTGAAGCTTTCTTT	CASKQNTEAFF
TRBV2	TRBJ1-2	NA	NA	TGTGCCAGCGCGACGCGGGTTTATGGCTACACCTTC	CASATRVYGYTF
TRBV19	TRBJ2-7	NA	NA	TGTGCCACCCGATCGCCCTTTACAAATTCCGAGCAGTACTTC	CATRSPFTNSEQYF
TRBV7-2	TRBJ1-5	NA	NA	TGTGCCAGCAGCCGCGCTGGGACAATGGGTCAGCCCCAGCATTTT	CASSRAGTMGQPQHF
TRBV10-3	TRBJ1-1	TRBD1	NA	TGTGCCATCAGGGGGACAGCGCAGAACACTGAAGCTTTCTTT	CAIRGTAQNTEAFF
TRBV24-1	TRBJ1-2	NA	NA	TGTGCCACCAGTGATTCAGGGTCCTATGGCTACACCTTC	CATSDSGSYGYTF
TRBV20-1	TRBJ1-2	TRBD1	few	TGCAGTGCTAGAGAGGGACAGGGGTTAAACACCTTC	CSAREGQGLNTF
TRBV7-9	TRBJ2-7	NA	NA	TGTGCCAGCAGCTTGGCCGGGGCCGTCTCCTACGAGCAGTACTTC	CASSLAGAVSYEQYF
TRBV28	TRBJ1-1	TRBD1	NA	TGTGCCAGCAGTGCACAGGGGGATGAAGCTTTCTTT	CASSAQGDEAFF
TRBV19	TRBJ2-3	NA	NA	TGTGCCAGTAGTATAGACAAGCAACTCAGAGATACGCAGTATTTT	CASSIDKQLRDTQYF